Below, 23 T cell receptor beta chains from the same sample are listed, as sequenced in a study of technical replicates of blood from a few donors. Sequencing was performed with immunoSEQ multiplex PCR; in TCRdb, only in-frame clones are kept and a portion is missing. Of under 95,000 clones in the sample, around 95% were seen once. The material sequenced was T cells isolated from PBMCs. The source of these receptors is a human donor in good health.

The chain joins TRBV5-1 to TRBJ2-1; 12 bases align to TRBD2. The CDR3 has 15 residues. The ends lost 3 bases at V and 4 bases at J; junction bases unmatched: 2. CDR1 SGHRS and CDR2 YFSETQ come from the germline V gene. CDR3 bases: TGCGCCAGCAGCTCGGGACTAGCGGGTTACAATGAGCAGTTCTTC. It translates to CASSSGLAGYNEQFF.

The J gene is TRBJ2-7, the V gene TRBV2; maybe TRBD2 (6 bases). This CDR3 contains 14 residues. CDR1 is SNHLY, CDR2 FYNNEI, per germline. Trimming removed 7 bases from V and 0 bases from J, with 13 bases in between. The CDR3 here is CASNRIADSYEQYF. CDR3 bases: TGTGCCAGCAACAGGATAGCGGACTCCTACGAGCAGTACTTC.

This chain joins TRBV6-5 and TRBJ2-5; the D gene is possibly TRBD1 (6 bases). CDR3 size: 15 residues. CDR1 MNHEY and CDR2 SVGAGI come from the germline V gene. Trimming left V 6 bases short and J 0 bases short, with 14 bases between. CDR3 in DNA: TGTGCCAGCAGCCCTGCCAGGGGAAACCAAGAGACCCAGTACTTC. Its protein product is CASSPARGNQETQYF.

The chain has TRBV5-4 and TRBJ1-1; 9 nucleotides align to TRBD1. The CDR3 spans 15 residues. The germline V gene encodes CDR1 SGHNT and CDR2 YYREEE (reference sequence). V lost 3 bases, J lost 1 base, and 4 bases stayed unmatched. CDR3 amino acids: CASSWPGQGNTEAFF. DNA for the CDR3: TGTGCCAGCAGCTGGCCGGGACAGGGGAACACTGAAGCTTTCTTT.

The CDR3 sequence is CASGDPGGADYGYTF. The CDR3 DNA is TGTGCCAGCGGAGACCCAGGGGGCGCGGACTATGGCTACACCTTC. The chain joins TRBV27 to TRBJ1-2, with 8 positions matching TRBD1. Germline-derived CDR1 and CDR2 are MNHEY and SMNVEV (reference sequence). The CDR3 is 15 amino acids. V was clipped by 8 bases and J by 3 bases; unmatched bases: 11.

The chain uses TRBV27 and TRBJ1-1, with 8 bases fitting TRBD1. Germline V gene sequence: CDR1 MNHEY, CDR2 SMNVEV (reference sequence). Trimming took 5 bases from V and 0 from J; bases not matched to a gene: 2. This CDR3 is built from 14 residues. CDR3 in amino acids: CASSRGQVNTEAFF. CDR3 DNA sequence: TGTGCCAGCAGTCGGGGACAGGTGAACACTGAAGCTTTCTTT.

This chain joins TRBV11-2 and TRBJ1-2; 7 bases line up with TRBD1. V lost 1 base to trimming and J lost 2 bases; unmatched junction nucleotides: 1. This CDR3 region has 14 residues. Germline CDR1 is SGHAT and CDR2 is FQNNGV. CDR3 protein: CASSLAGQNYGYTF. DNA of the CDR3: TGTGCCAGCAGCTTAGCGGGACAGAACTATGGCTACACCTTC. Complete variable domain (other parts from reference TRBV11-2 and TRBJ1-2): EAGVAQSPRYKIIEKRQSVAFWCNPISGHATLYWYQQILGQGPKLLIQFQNNGVVDDSQLPKDRFSAERLKGVDSTLKIQPAKLEDSAVYLCASSLAGQNYGYTFGSGTRLTVV.

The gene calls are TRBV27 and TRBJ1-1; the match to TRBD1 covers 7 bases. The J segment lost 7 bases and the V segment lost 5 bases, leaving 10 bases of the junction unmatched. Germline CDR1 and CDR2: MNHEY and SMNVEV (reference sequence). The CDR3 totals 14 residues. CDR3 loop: CASSTTLTGFEAFF. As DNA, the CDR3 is TGTGCCAGCAGTACCACTCTGACAGGGTTTGAAGCTTTCTTT.

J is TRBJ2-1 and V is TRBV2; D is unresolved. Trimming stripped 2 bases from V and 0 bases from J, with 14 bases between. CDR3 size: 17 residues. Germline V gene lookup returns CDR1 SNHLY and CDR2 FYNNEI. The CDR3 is CASSELRSMSSYNEQFF. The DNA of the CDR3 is TGTGCCAGCAGTGAACTGCGCTCAATGAGCTCCTACAATGAGCAGTTCTTC.

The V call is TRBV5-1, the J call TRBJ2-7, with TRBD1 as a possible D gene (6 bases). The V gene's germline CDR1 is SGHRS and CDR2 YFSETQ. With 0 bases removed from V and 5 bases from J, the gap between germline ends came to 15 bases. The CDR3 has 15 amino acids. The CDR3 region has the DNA TGCGCCAGCAGCTTGGTGCTTAGGGGGTTCCACGAGCAGTACTTC. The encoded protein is CASSLVLRGFHEQYF.

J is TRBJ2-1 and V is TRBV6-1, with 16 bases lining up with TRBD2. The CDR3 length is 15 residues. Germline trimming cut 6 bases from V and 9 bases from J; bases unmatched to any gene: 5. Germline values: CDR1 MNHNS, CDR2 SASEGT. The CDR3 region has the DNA TGTGCCAGCAGGGGGACTAGCGGGAGGGCCGGTGAGCAGTTCTTC. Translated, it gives CASRGTSGRAGEQFF.

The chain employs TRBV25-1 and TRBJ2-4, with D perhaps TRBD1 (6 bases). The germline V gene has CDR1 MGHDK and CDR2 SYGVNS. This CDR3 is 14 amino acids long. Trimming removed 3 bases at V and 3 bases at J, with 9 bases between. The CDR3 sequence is CASSDSDSKNIQYF. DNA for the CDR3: TGTGCCAGCAGTGACTCGGACAGCAAAAACATTCAGTACTTC.

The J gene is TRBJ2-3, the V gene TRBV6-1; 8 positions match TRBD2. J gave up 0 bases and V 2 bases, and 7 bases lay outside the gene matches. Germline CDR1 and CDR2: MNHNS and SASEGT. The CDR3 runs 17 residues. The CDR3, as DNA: TGTGCCAGCAGTGAATGGTCCGAGCGGGAGAGCACAGATACGCAGTATTTT. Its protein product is CASSEWSERESTDTQYF.

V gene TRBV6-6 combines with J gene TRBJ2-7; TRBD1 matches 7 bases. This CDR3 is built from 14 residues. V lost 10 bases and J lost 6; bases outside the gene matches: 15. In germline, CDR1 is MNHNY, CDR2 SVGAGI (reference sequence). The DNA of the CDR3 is TGTGCCACTAACGCCCTACAGGGGTTAGGCGAGCAGTACTTC. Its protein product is CATNALQGLGEQYF.

In nucleotides, the CDR3 is TGTGCCAGCAGCTTAAGAGGGACAGGGGACGGGATCGAGCAGTACTTC. Translated: CASSLRGTGDGIEQYF. The rearrangement joins TRBV7-9 to TRBJ2-7; 10 positions agree with TRBD1. After removal of 2 bases from V and 6 bases from J, the junction contained 10 bases not matched to a gene. CDR1 and CDR2 from the germline V gene are SEHNR and FQNEAQ (reference sequence). This CDR3 spans 16 amino acids.

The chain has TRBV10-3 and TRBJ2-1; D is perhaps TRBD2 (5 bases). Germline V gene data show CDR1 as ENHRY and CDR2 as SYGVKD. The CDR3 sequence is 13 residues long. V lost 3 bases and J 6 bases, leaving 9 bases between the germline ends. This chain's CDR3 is CAISERGFNEQFF. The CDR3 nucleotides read TGTGCCATCAGTGAAAGAGGGTTCAATGAGCAGTTCTTC.

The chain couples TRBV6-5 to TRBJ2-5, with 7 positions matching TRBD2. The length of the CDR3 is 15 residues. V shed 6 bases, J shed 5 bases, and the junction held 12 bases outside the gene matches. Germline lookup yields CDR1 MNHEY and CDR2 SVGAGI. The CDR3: CASRLRLARRETQYF. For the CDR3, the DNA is TGTGCCAGCAGACTTCGACTAGCACGGCGGGAGACCCAGTACTTC.

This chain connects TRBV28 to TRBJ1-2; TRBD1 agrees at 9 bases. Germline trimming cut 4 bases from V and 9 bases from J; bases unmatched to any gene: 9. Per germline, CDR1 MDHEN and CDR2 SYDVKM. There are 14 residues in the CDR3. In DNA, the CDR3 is TGTGCCAGCAGTTCGGCCGGGACAGGGAGGCGCTACACCTTC. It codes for CASSSAGTGRRYTF.

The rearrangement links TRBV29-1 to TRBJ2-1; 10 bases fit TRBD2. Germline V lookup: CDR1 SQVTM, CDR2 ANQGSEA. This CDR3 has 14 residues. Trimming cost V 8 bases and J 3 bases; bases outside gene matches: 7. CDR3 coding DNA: TGCAGCTTTCTACTAGCGGGGTACTACAATGAGCAGTTCTTC. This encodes CSFLLAGYYNEQFF.

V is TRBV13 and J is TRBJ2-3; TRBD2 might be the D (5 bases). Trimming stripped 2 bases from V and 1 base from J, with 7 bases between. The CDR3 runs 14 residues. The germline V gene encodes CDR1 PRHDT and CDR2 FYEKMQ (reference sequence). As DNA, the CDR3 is TGTGCCAGCAGCTTATTCGGGGGCACAGATACGCAGTATTTT. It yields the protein CASSLFGGTDTQYF.

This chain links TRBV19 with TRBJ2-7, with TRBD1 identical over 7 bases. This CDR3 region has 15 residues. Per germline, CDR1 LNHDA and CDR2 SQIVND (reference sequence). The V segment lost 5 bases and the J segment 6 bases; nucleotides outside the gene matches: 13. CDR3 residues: CASSASSTGTSEQYF. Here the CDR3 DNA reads TGTGCCAGTAGTGCAAGTTCGACAGGGACCTCCGAGCAGTACTTC.

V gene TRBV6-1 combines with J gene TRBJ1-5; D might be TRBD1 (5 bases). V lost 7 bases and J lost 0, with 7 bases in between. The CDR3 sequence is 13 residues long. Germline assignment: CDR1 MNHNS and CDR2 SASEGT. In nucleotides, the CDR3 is TGTGCCAGCACACAGGTTAGCAATCAGCCCCAGCATTTT. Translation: CASTQVSNQPQHF.

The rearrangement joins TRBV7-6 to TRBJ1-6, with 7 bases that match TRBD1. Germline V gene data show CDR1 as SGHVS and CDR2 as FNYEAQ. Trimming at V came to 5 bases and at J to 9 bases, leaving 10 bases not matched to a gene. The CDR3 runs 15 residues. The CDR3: CASSLKGAFTSPLHF. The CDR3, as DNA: TGTGCCAGCAGCCTAAAGGGGGCTTTTACTTCACCCCTCCACTTT.